This entry features one T cell receptor (beta chain) sequence. This sample was included in a study of T cell responses to AZD1222 COVID-19 vaccine. Sequencing used immunoSEQ multiplex PCR; TCRdb keeps in-frame clones, though not all of them. The table lists around 200,000 clones, about 86% of them singletons. The CDR3 extends over 15 amino acids. Per germline, CDR1 LGHNA and CDR2 YNFKEQ. With 1 base removed from V and 7 bases from J, the gap between germline ends came to 14 bases. The material sequenced was peripheral blood, taken on day 0 of AZD1222 vaccination. The rearrangement links TRBV4-2 to TRBJ1-5; D not certain. The sequence was collected from an adult in good health. CDR3 bases: TGTGCCAGCAGCCAAGTCACGAGGGATAACCAGCCCCAGCATTTT. This encodes CASSQVTRDNQPQHF.